Listed here are 30 T cell receptor beta chains from one sample, sequenced in a study of regulatory and conventional T cells in RAG deficiency. Assay: immunoSEQ multiplex PCR; the TCRdb copy retains only in-frame clones and omits some. The table shows 20,000 to 25,000 clones, with about 92% occurring only once. Conventional CD4+ T cells were sorted from blood as CD25-low CD127-high cells. The sample was also reused in another study, on regulatory T cells. Turning to that study: The primer mix had 52 TRBV and 13 TRBJ primers.

The sequenced sample consisted of CD4+ T cells sorted from blood. These receptors originate from a human donor in good health.

The rearrangement uses TRBV29-1 and TRBJ1-5; possibly TRBD1 for D (6 bases). Looked up from germline, CDR1 is SQVTM and CDR2 is ANQGSEA. Trimming left V 8 bases short and J 4 bases short, with 12 bases between. This CDR3 has 12 amino acids. CDR3 in DNA: TGCAGCCCCGGACAGCCGAATCAGCCCCAGCATTTT. Its protein is CSPGQPNQPQHF.

This clone was seen once. The chain joins TRBV19 to TRBJ2-5, with 7 positions matching TRBD2. Germline CDR1 and CDR2: LNHDA and SQIVND (reference sequence). The CDR3 is 14 residues long. Trimming cost V 3 bases and J 5 bases; bases outside gene matches: 6. For the CDR3, the DNA is TGTGCCAGTAGTATTGGCGGGGGTAAGGAGACCCAGTACTTC. This codes for CASSIGGGKETQYF.

The rearrangement links TRBV25-1 to TRBJ1-6, with a tentative D call TRBD1 (6 bases). V lost 6 bases to trimming and J lost 3 bases, with 9 bases between them. Germline V gene lookup returns CDR1 MGHDK and CDR2 SYGVNS. The CDR3 spans 14 residues. The CDR3 loop is CASRETGYNSPLHF. The CDR3 DNA reads TGTGCCAGCAGGGAGACAGGCTATAATTCACCCCTCCACTTT. The whole variable domain, remainder taken from reference TRBV25-1 and TRBJ1-6, is EADIYQTPRYLVIGTGKKITLECSQTMGHDKMYWYQQDPGMELHLIHYSYGVNSTEKGDLSSESTVSRIRTEHFPLTLESARPSHTSQYLCASRETGYNSPLHFGNGTRLTVT.

The V and J genes are TRBV30 and TRBJ1-5; D uncertain. Germline-derived CDR1 and CDR2 are GTSNPN and SVGIG (reference sequence). Trimming stripped 1 base from V and 3 bases from J, with 7 bases between. CDR3 length: 13 residues. The CDR3 protein is CAWSAAFNQPQHF. The CDR3 DNA reads TGTGCCTGGAGTGCGGCCTTCAATCAGCCCCAGCATTTT.

The V gene is TRBV30, the J gene TRBJ1-6; D is ambiguous. Germline values: CDR1 GTSNPN, CDR2 SVGIG (reference sequence). Trimming shortened V by 5 bases and J by 10 bases, and 18 bases separated the two germline ends. The CDR3 has 14 amino acids. The CDR3 loop reads CAWVGGPSGSPLHF. The CDR3 bases are TGTGCCTGGGTTGGAGGACCTAGCGGATCACCCCTCCACTTT.

V and J are TRBV6-1 and TRBJ1-2; 7 nucleotides agree with TRBD1. This CDR3 spans 14 amino acids. Germline CDR1 and CDR2: MNHNS and SASEGT. V was pared by 1 base and J by 7 bases, with 6 bases of the junction left unmatched. The CDR3 coding sequence is TGTGCCAGCAGTGAAGACAGGGGATTTGGTGGCTACACCTTC. This translates into CASSEDRGFGGYTF.

V usage is TRBV10-3 and J usage is TRBJ1-3; TRBD1 is a possible D gene (6 bases). The germline V gene has CDR1 ENHRY and CDR2 SYGVKD. The CDR3 totals 14 residues. Deletions cut 11 bases from V and 0 bases from J, with 14 bases between. CDR3 nucleotides: TGTGCCTCTGCGGGGGGGCACTCTGGAAACACCATATATTTT. It yields the protein CASAGGHSGNTIYF.

The chain combines TRBV29-1 with TRBJ1-2; 7 nucleotides line up with TRBD1. Per germline, CDR1 SQVTM and CDR2 ANQGSEA. The junction had 11 bases not matched to a gene; V was cut back by 4 bases and J by 6 bases. The CDR3 runs 14 residues. The CDR3 is CSVGPGQYFDGYTF. The CDR3 nucleotides are TGCAGCGTTGGGCCGGGACAGTATTTTGATGGCTACACCTTC. The full variable domain, completed using reference TRBV29-1 and TRBJ1-2, is SAVISQKPSRDICQRGTSLTIQCQVDSQVTMMFWYRQQPGQSLTLIATANQGSEATYESGFVIDKFPISRPNLTFSTLTVSNMSPEDSSIYLCSVGPGQYFDGYTFGSGTRLTVV.

V usage is TRBV28 and J usage is TRBJ2-5; 9 nucleotides align to TRBD2. The CDR3 sequence is 17 residues long. The V and J ends lost 2 bases and 5 bases, in that order; junction bases with no gene match: 12. Germline V gene sequence: CDR1 MDHEN, CDR2 SYDVKM. CDR3 nucleotides: TGTGCCAGCAGTTTAAGGTCCAGCGGGAGGCGTTGGGAGACCCAGTACTTC. Its translation is CASSLRSSGRRWETQYF.

As DNA, the CDR3 is TGCAGCGTTGTGGGGGCTGTGGTTGACACTGAAGCTTTCTTT. Translating gives CSVVGAVVDTEAFF. The rearrangement links TRBV29-1 to TRBJ1-1; perhaps TRBD1 as D (6 bases). In germline, CDR1 is SQVTM, CDR2 ANQGSEA. The CDR3 is 14 amino acids. V lost 4 bases and J lost 3, with 15 bases in between.

The rearrangement uses TRBV5-4 and TRBJ2-3, with TRBD2 as a possible D gene (7 bases). V lost 2 bases and J lost 6, with 19 bases in between. Germline loops: CDR1 SGHNT, CDR2 YYREEE (reference sequence). This CDR3 has 16 amino acids. The CDR3 bases are TGTGCCAGCAGCTTTCGTGGGGGGGCCACTTCGGATACGCAGTATTTT. Its translation is CASSFRGGATSDTQYF.

The rearrangement links TRBV25-1 to TRBJ1-2; possible D gene TRBD1, 5 bases. Looked up from germline, CDR1 is MGHDK and CDR2 is SYGVNS. CDR3 size: 14 residues. V was clipped by 4 bases and J by 1 base, with 10 bases between them. The CDR3 nucleotides read TGTGCCAGCAGTGTAGGGACGGTTAACTATGGCTACACCTTC. Residues: CASSVGTVNYGYTF.

The genes are TRBV5-1 and TRBJ1-3; D possibly corresponds to TRBD1 (6 bases). In germline, CDR1 is SGHRS, CDR2 YFSETQ. The germline V and J ends were trimmed by 0 bases and 1 base, with 8 bases remaining between them. CDR3 length: 15 residues. CDR3 sequence: CASSLGTESGNTIYF. CDR3 coding DNA: TGCGCCAGCAGCTTGGGGACAGAGTCTGGAAACACCATATATTTT.

The chain employs TRBV5-1 and TRBJ2-6, with D perhaps TRBD1 (5 bases). V lost 0 bases and J 4 bases, leaving 11 bases between the germline ends. Per the germline V gene, CDR1 is SGHRS and CDR2 is YFSETQ. This CDR3 contains 16 residues. As DNA, the CDR3 is TGCGCCAGCAGCTTGGGCAGGGTAACAGGGGCCAACGTCCTGACTTTC. This translates into CASSLGRVTGANVLTF.

A word on this clone: This sample also contains other DNA sequences that code for the same CDR3. The CDR3 sequence is CASRNLRTGNSPLHF. CDR3 in DNA: TGTGCCAGCAGAAACTTGAGGACAGGTAATTCACCCCTCCACTTT. The chain couples TRBV27 to TRBJ1-6; TRBD1 agrees at 7 bases. The V segment lost 6 bases and the J segment 6 bases; nucleotides outside the gene matches: 8. CDR1 is MNHEY, CDR2 SMNVEV, per germline (reference sequence). This CDR3 has 15 amino acids.

The chain has TRBV6-1 and TRBJ1-1; 7 bases align to TRBD1. This CDR3 is built from 13 residues. V lost 6 bases, J lost 5 bases, and 6 bases stayed unmatched. The V gene's germline CDR1 is MNHNS and CDR2 SASEGT. CDR3 amino acids: CASRGLQGTEAFF. For the CDR3, the DNA is TGTGCCAGCAGAGGACTACAGGGGACTGAAGCTTTCTTT.

This chain connects TRBV7-8 to TRBJ2-3; 12 nucleotides match TRBD2. The CDR3 is made up of 19 amino acids. Germline assignment: CDR1 SGHVS and CDR2 FQNEAQ. V dropped 1 base and J dropped 0; count of bases not matched to a gene: 8. The CDR3 is CASSLGRLAGGPSTDTQYF. The CDR3 DNA reads as TGTGCCAGCAGCTTAGGGAGGCTAGCGGGAGGGCCCAGCACAGATACGCAGTATTTT.

This clone was seen only a few times. The rearrangement uses TRBV27 and TRBJ1-1, with 7 bases lining up with TRBD1. Germline loops: CDR1 MNHEY, CDR2 SMNVEV (reference sequence). J was trimmed by 5 bases and V by 5 bases; bases with no gene match: 5. The CDR3 consists of 13 residues. The CDR3 nucleotides are TGTGCCAGCAGTGCATACAGGGGAACTGAAGCTTTCTTT. Residues: CASSAYRGTEAFF.

V usage is TRBV5-1 and J usage is TRBJ1-1; D unclear. This CDR3 region has 13 residues. V gave up 2 bases and J gave up 4 bases, with 9 bases separating them. Germline CDR1 is SGHRS and CDR2 is YFSETQ. CDR3 region: CASSFGSSTEAFF. CDR3 nucleotide sequence: TGCGCCAGCAGCTTCGGGTCTTCCACTGAAGCTTTCTTT. Together with reference TRBV5-1 and TRBJ1-1, the CDR3 gives the full variable domain: KAGVTQTPRYLIKTRGQQVTLSCSPISGHRSVSWYQQTPGQGLQFLFEYFSETQRNKGNFPGRFSGRQFSNSRSEMNVSTLELGDSALYLCASSFGSSTEAFFGQGTRLTVV.

The chain couples TRBV9 to TRBJ1-4; the match to TRBD1 covers 8 bases. Germline CDR1 reads SGDLS; CDR2 reads YYNGEE. CDR3 length equals 14 residues. Losses at the gene ends were 2 bases for V and 8 bases for J; bases not matched to a gene: 5. The CDR3 here is CASSVQGAGEKLFF. CDR3 bases: TGTGCCAGCAGCGTCCAGGGGGCTGGGGAAAAACTGTTTTTT. The full variable domain, rest sourced from reference TRBV9 and TRBJ1-4, is DSGVTQTPKHLITATGQRVTLRCSPRSGDLSVYWYQQSLDQGLQFLIQYYNGEERAKGNILERFSAQQFPDLHSELNLSSLELGDSALYFCASSVQGAGEKLFFGSGTQLSVL.

The rearrangement joins TRBV9 to TRBJ2-1, with D tentatively TRBD2 (6 bases). CDR1 is SGDLS, CDR2 YYNGEE, per germline. V shed 4 bases and J shed 0 bases, with 11 bases lying between them. This CDR3 is built from 15 residues. The CDR3 loop reads CASSLDGSSYNEQFF. The CDR3 nucleotides are TGTGCCAGCAGCCTGGACGGGAGCTCCTACAATGAGCAGTTCTTC.

The gene calls are TRBV9 and TRBJ1-2; D might be TRBD1 (6 bases). This CDR3 region has 13 residues. V was trimmed by 2 bases and J by 7 bases, leaving 12 bases between them. Germline lookup yields CDR1 SGDLS and CDR2 YYNGEE. The CDR3 coding sequence is TGTGCCAGCAGCGTGGGGCAGGGGACTGGCTACACCTTC. Translating it yields CASSVGQGTGYTF.

The V gene is TRBV19, the J gene TRBJ2-3, with D tentatively TRBD2 (6 bases). The CDR3 is 14 residues long. V lost 3 bases and J 3 bases, leaving 10 bases between the germline ends. Germline V CDR1 and CDR2: LNHDA, SQIVND (reference sequence). The CDR3 region is CASSMVAATDTQYF. In DNA, the CDR3 is TGTGCCAGTAGTATGGTAGCGGCGACAGATACGCAGTATTTT. Filled out from reference TRBV19 and TRBJ2-3, the complete variable domain reads DGGITQSPKYLFRKEGQNVTLSCEQNLNHDAMYWYRQDPGQGLRLIYYSQIVNDFQKGDIAEGYSVSREKKESFPLTVTSAQKNPTAFYLCASSMVAATDTQYFGPGTRLTVL.

The chain links TRBV11-2 to TRBJ1-2, with 9 nucleotides matching TRBD1. V was pared by 1 base and J by 12 bases, with 6 bases of the junction left unmatched. Germline-derived CDR1 and CDR2 are SGHAT and FQNNGV. The CDR3 contains 13 residues. The DNA for the CDR3 is TGTGCCAGCAGCTTAGGTTTGGGGACAGGGAACACCTTC. It codes for CASSLGLGTGNTF.

CDR3 sequence (DNA): TGTGCCAGCAGCTCCTGGACTGGCACAGATACGCAGTATTTT. It yields the protein CASSSWTGTDTQYF. The rearrangement joins TRBV7-9 to TRBJ2-3; D might be TRBD2 (5 bases). The CDR3 sequence is 14 residues long. Germline loops: CDR1 SEHNR, CDR2 FQNEAQ (reference sequence). Trimming removed 4 bases from V and 1 base from J, with 9 bases in between.

The V and J genes are TRBV7-9 and TRBJ2-3, with D possibly TRBD2 on 6 matching bases. V lost 3 bases and J lost 1, with 8 bases in between. This CDR3 comprises 14 residues. Germline CDR1 and CDR2: SEHNR and FQNEAQ (reference sequence). The CDR3 nucleotides read TGTGCCAGCAGCTTGAGGAGGGGCACAGATACGCAGTATTTT. Its protein product is CASSLRRGTDTQYF.

This clone was found a few times. V gene TRBV5-1 combines with J gene TRBJ2-5; 9 bases are a match to TRBD1. Germline V CDR1 and CDR2: SGHRS, YFSETQ. V lost 4 bases and J lost 5; bases outside the gene matches: 6. The CDR3 totals 14 residues. CDR3 sequence (DNA): TGCGCCAGCAGCACTACAGGGGGCGATGAGACCCAGTACTTC. Amino acid sequence: CASSTTGGDETQYF.

The chain recombines TRBV28 with TRBJ1-1; TRBD1 agrees at 8 bases. Germline values: CDR1 MDHEN, CDR2 SYDVKM. J was trimmed by 3 bases and V by 8 bases; bases with no gene match: 2. The CDR3 runs 12 residues. CDR3 sequence reads: CASGQGDTEAFF. CDR3 nucleotides: TGTGCCAGCGGACAGGGCGACACTGAAGCTTTCTTT. The whole variable domain, filled in from reference TRBV28 and TRBJ1-1, reads DVKVTQSSRYLVKRTGEKVFLECVQDMDHENMFWYRQDPGLGLRLIYFSYDVKMKEKGDIPEGYSVSREKKERFSLILESASTNQTSMYLCASGQGDTEAFFGQGTRLTVV.

This sequence joins TRBV19 and TRBJ2-2; the match to TRBD2 covers 10 bases. This CDR3 has 14 amino acids. Looked up from germline, CDR1 is LNHDA and CDR2 is SQIVND (reference sequence). The junction had 2 bases not matched to a gene; V was cut back by 5 bases and J by 5 bases. CDR3 sequence (DNA): TGTGCCAGTAGTCGGACTAGCGGAACCGGGGAGCTGTTTTTT. Translation gives CASSRTSGTGELFF.

The CDR3 DNA sequence: TGCGCCAGCAGCTTGCGGTTAGAAGGGGGCCGGAATGAGCAGTTCTTC. Protein sequence: CASSLRLEGGRNEQFF. This rearrangement joins TRBV5-1 to TRBJ2-1, with 7 bases lining up with TRBD1. The CDR3 spans 16 residues. Unmatched junction bases numbered 11, after V lost 1 base and J lost 7 bases. Germline V CDR1 and CDR2: SGHRS, YFSETQ.